The rows below give T cell receptor beta chains drawn from one sample of a study of breast tumors, draining lymph nodes, adjacent tissues. TCRdb reanalysed the multiplex PCR reads using MiXCR and keeps one entry per CDR3 protein. The table shows 290,000 or so distinct CDR3 sequences, with 30% to 35% occurring only once. The material sequenced was axillary lymph node tissue. The receptors were sampled from a female donor with breast cancer. Some clones in this sample may be carry-over from other donors' samples. Both conserved end residues are part of each CDR3. Each record gives: V gene, J gene, CDR3 protein.

v_call: TRBV6-1; j_call: TRBJ1-5; cdr3_aa: CASNHRGGGNQPQHF
v_call: TRBV6-2/TRBV6-3; j_call: TRBJ2-3; cdr3_aa: CASRAFRGTDTQYF
v_call: TRBV5-1; j_call: TRBJ2-2; cdr3_aa: CASAAWGTGELFF
v_call: TRBV6-2/TRBV6-3; j_call: TRBJ2-7; cdr3_aa: CASRFSGGTPANEQYF
v_call: TRBV7-2; j_call: TRBJ2-7; cdr3_aa: CASSLAGRGKSYEQYF
v_call: TRBV28; j_call: TRBJ1-4; cdr3_aa: CASSWGQGWNNEKLFF
v_call: TRBV5-5; j_call: TRBJ1-3; cdr3_aa: CASSLAGDVGNTIYF
v_call: TRBV3-1; j_call: TRBJ2-5; cdr3_aa: CASSHYGAGVQETQYF
v_call: TRBV6-2/TRBV6-3; j_call: TRBJ2-2; cdr3_aa: CASIRGAPGELFF
v_call: TRBV5-1; j_call: TRBJ2-2; cdr3_aa: CASSLAGGFTGELFF
v_call: TRBV7-8; j_call: TRBJ1-2; cdr3_aa: CASGQQDRAYGYTF
v_call: TRBV2; j_call: TRBJ1-4; cdr3_aa: CASSETGTRNEKLFF
v_call: TRBV29-1; j_call: TRBJ2-1; cdr3_aa: CSALLAGHNEQFF
v_call: TRBV6-5; j_call: TRBJ2-1; cdr3_aa: CASSYIMSSYNEQFF
v_call: TRBV20-1; j_call: TRBJ2-7; cdr3_aa: CSARTGGAYEQYF
v_call: TRBV10-3; j_call: TRBJ1-2; cdr3_aa: CAISDYDRANYGYTF
v_call: TRBV30; j_call: TRBJ2-3; cdr3_aa: CAWSISLTTDTQYF
v_call: TRBV24-1; j_call: TRBJ2-7; cdr3_aa: CATSSAGGAQYF
v_call: TRBV5-8; j_call: TRBJ2-7; cdr3_aa: CASSPGVVAGVEQYF
v_call: TRBV3-1; j_call: TRBJ1-4; cdr3_aa: CASSQIQGVGLFF
v_call: TRBV19; j_call: TRBJ2-7; cdr3_aa: CASSGRANEQYF
v_call: TRBV2; j_call: TRBJ2-7; cdr3_aa: CASSVGGLNYEQYF
v_call: TRBV29-1; j_call: TRBJ2-2; cdr3_aa: CSVERDSGELFF
v_call: TRBV3-1; j_call: TRBJ1-5; cdr3_aa: CASSQDLRQPQHF
v_call: TRBV20-1; j_call: TRBJ2-1; cdr3_aa: CSARGMASGRVIEQFF
v_call: TRBV19; j_call: TRBJ1-2; cdr3_aa: CASSITSRGGYTF
v_call: TRBV15; j_call: TRBJ1-2; cdr3_aa: CATSSTGGVGYTF
v_call: TRBV6-6; j_call: TRBJ2-4; cdr3_aa: CASTLGRGNIQYF
v_call: TRBV6-6; j_call: TRBJ1-2; cdr3_aa: CASSSTRDYGYTF